These 8 T cell receptor beta chains originate from one sample sequenced in a study of blood T cell repertoires in COVID-19. Sequenced by immunoSEQ multiplex PCR; TCRdb stores in-frame clones only, minus some. The table has some 390,000 clones, 85% to 90% seen once; the top ten hold 1% to 1.3%. Sequencing was carried out using PBMCs or T cells enriched from blood (not recorded which). The origin of the receptors is a man aged 25 to 40 who had recovered from COVID-19.

The chain links TRBV13 to TRBJ2-3, with 9 positions matching TRBD2. Germline V CDR1 and CDR2: PRHDT, FYEKMQ (reference sequence). This CDR3 is 16 amino acids long. V trimming: 0 bases; J trimming: 4 bases; junction bases outside the gene matches: 5. In DNA, the CDR3 is TGTGCCAGCAGCTTAGGGCTAGCGGGAAGGGCAGATACGCAGTATTTT. Its translation: CASSLGLAGRADTQYF.

V is TRBV4-1 and J is TRBJ1-1; D is unresolved. Between the trimmed V and J ends, which lost 2 bases and 3 bases, there was a span of 7 bases. CDR1 and CDR2 from the germline V gene are MGHRA and YSYEKL. This CDR3 has 13 amino acids. CDR3 sequence: CASSQLGYTEAFF. Here the CDR3 DNA reads TGCGCCAGCAGCCAACTAGGTTACACTGAAGCTTTCTTT.

The chain uses TRBV29-1 and TRBJ1-2; 12 bases are shared with TRBD1. Trimming cost V 1 base and J 4 bases; bases outside gene matches: 16. The CDR3 consists of 19 residues. The germline V gene has CDR1 SQVTM and CDR2 ANQGSEA. The CDR3 DNA reads TGCAGCGTTGAAGCATGGAAATACGGGACAGGGGGCGCGGGCTATGGCTACACCTTC. Translated: CSVEAWKYGTGGAGYGYTF.

The chain is built from TRBV24-1 and TRBJ2-7; D is perhaps TRBD2 (5 bases). The CDR3 spans 13 residues. V lost 3 bases and J 0 bases, leaving 5 bases between the germline ends. Germline V gives CDR1 KGHDR, CDR2 SFDVKD. CDR3 residues: CATSDGSSYEQYF. The CDR3 region has the DNA TGTGCCACCAGTGATGGGAGCTCCTACGAGCAGTACTTC.

J is TRBJ2-5 and V is TRBV7-9, with 8 nucleotides matching TRBD2. V was pared by 5 bases and J by 1 base, with 6 bases of the junction left unmatched. The CDR3 contains 15 residues. From germline, CDR1 is SEHNR and CDR2 FQNEAQ (reference sequence). This CDR3 is CASSIIAGLQETQYF. CDR3 in DNA: TGTGCCAGCAGCATCATAGCGGGACTCCAAGAGACCCAGTACTTC.

A note on this clone: In the same sample, other DNA sequences code for this CDR3. The chain is built from TRBV18 and TRBJ1-5, with TRBD1 identical over 8 bases. Germline CDR1 KGHSH, CDR2 LQKENI. The V gene end was trimmed by 3 bases and the J gene end by 5 bases; junction bases not matched to a gene: 3. The CDR3 spans 14 residues. The CDR3 sequence: CASSPETGDQPQHF. The DNA for the CDR3 is TGTGCCAGCTCACCCGAGACAGGGGATCAGCCCCAGCATTTT.

The CDR3 DNA follows: TGTGCCAGCAGCCAATGGGGGACTAGCACGAACACCGGGGAGCTGTTTTTT. It encodes CASSQWGTSTNTGELFF. V is TRBV3-1 (or the pseudogene TRBV3-2) and J is TRBJ2-2; 9 bases fit TRBD2. With 2 bases clipped from V and 0 bases from J, the junction kept 4 bases outside the gene matches. The CDR3 is 17 amino acids. CDR1 and CDR2 (germline): LGHDT, YNNKEL (reference sequence).

V gene TRBV5-1 combines with J gene TRBJ2-7, with 12 bases identical to TRBD2. V shed 2 bases, J shed 2 bases, and the junction held 14 bases outside the gene matches. The CDR3 has 19 residues. CDR1 is SGHRS, CDR2 YFSETQ, per germline. The CDR3 loop reads CASSLTGTSGPRSPYEQYF. CDR3 coding DNA: TGCGCCAGCAGCTTAACCGGGACTAGCGGGCCACGCTCCCCCTACGAGCAGTACTTC.